This T cell receptor (beta chain) was sequenced in a study of T cells in pancreatic ductal adenocarcinoma. Whole-study results and caveats: Mean clonality was about 0.12 in tumors and roughly 0.072 in blood, not significantly different.

Trimming left V 3 bases short and J 1 base short, with 12 bases between. The CDR3 extends over 15 amino acids. Germline loops: CDR1 SNHLY, CDR2 FYNNEI. Some clones are missing from TCRdb's copy, which holds only in-frame ones; the method was immunoSEQ multiplex PCR. The sample has around 100,000 clones, nearly 95% seen once. No neoadjuvant therapy was given to the selected pancreatic ductal adenocarcinoma patients before their surgery. As to this clone: Its antigen is not identified.

The source of this sequence is a human donor with pancreatic ductal adenocarcinoma. This chain uses TRBV2 with TRBJ2-5, with a weak D call TRBD1 (6 bases). Sequencing was done on a sample of PBMCs. As DNA, the CDR3 is TGTGCCAGCAGTGACGAAGGGGGAGTCCAAGAGACCCAGTACTTC. Protein: CASSDEGGVQETQYF. The variable domain in full, completed from reference TRBV2 and TRBJ2-5, reads EPEVTQTPSHQVTQMGQEVILRCVPISNHLYFYWYRQILGQKVEFLVSFYNNEISEKSEIFDDQFSVERPDGSNFTLKIRSTKLEDSAMYFCASSDEGGVQETQYFGPGTRLLVL.